This T cell receptor (beta chain) stems from a study of blood T cells in healthy people across ages. Study-wide findings and caveats: The recorded TCR beta diversity per million T cells decreased in a roughly linear manner with age.

Germline V gene sequence: CDR1 SGHDT, CDR2 YYEEEE. V was cut by 1 base and J by 10 bases, with 12 bases left in between. The length of the CDR3 is 13 residues. For the second PCR, which ran for about 6 to 11 cycles, a sample-barcoded 5' primer and a J-beta primer mix were used. Using its own MiXCR run on the 5' RACE reads, TCRdb lists one record per CDR3 protein. This repertoire shows 500,000 to 700,000 distinct CDR3 sequences, roughly 30% found once; its top ten account for roughly 14%. There are a few counts of this clonotype. Its target is not known. Every sample yielded at least 6.5 million isolated PBMCs.

V is TRBV5-6 and J is TRBJ2-1; the D gene is possibly TRBD2 (6 bases). Sequencing was done on a sample of blood. The TCR sequence derives from a woman of 80 years or more in good health. CDR3 protein: CASSLMGRGEQFF. The CDR3 region has the DNA TGTGCCAGCAGCTTGATGGGACGGGGGGAGCAGTTCTTC. Complete variable domain (other parts from reference TRBV5-6 and TRBJ2-1): DAGVTQSPTHLIKTRGQQVTLRCSPKSGHDTVSWYQQALGQGPQFIFQYYEEEERQRGNFPDRFSGHQFPNYSSELNVNALLLGDSALYLCASSLMGRGEQFFGPGTRLTVL.